Presented here are 5 T cell receptor beta chains from one specimen sequenced in a study of CD8+CD57+ T cells in acquired aplastic anemia. TCR beta VDJ and CDR3 profiling used genomic DNA as template. TCRdb independently ran MiXCR on the reads; one entry per CDR3 protein. The top ten hold around 1.1% of the sample, which has about 200,000 distinct CDR3 sequences, around 32% seen once. Sequencing input: sorted CD4+, CD8+, or CD8+CD57+ T cells (not recorded which) from PBMCs. Source of these receptors: a human donor in good health, serving as a control.

V usage is TRBV6-2 or TRBV6-3 and J usage is TRBJ1-1; no reliable D call. Per germline, CDR1 MNHEY and CDR2 SVGEGT. V was pared by 0 bases and J by 8 bases, with 7 bases between. CDR3 size: 12 residues. Here the CDR3 reads CASSYSAIEAFF. CDR3 in DNA: TGTGCCAGCAGTTACTCTGCTATCGAAGCTTTCTTT.

This clonotype was counted ten times or more. The chain is built from TRBV9 and TRBJ2-7, with D unclear. This CDR3 is 14 amino acids long. V lost 5 bases and J 1 base, leaving 13 bases between the germline ends. Germline V lookup: CDR1 SGDLS, CDR2 YYNGEE. CDR3 sequence reads: CASSGDMISYEQYF. The CDR3 DNA reads as TGTGCCAGCAGTGGCGACATGATTTCCTACGAGCAGTACTTC.

This clonotype was picked up a small number of times. A much larger clone is a single base away; this may be a read error. The chain uses TRBV7-3 and TRBJ1-2; the D is unclear. Trimming pared 5 bases from V and 5 bases from J, leaving 12 bases between. CDR3 length equals 13 residues. Germline V CDR1 and CDR2: SGHTA, FQGTGA. For the CDR3, the DNA is TGTGCCAGCAGCCACGGCCTGGGGTATGGCTACACCTTC. It is translated as CASSHGLGYGYTF.

Of note for this clonotype: A read error may be the cause here, since a much bigger clone is one base away. The chain uses TRBV4-1 and TRBJ1-2, with 7 bases aligning to TRBD1. The CDR3 sequence is 15 residues long. Germline V CDR1 and CDR2: MGHRA, YSYEKL. V lost 4 bases, J lost 2 bases, and 7 bases stayed unmatched. Written as DNA, the CDR3 is TGCGCCAGCAGCCGAGCAAGGACAGGCAACTATGGCTACACCTTC. It is translated as CASSRARTGNYGYTF.

This clonotype has just a few counts. This rearrangement joins TRBV6-5 to TRBJ1-1, with D hard to call. The CDR3 spans 14 residues. V lost 3 bases and J 1 base, leaving 9 bases between the germline ends. CDR1 and CDR2 from the germline V gene are MNHEY and SVGAGI. The CDR3 DNA is TGTGCCAGCAGTTATACCCTCGGGAACACTGAAGCTTTCTTT. Protein sequence: CASSYTLGNTEAFF.